One T cell receptor (beta chain) is described in this entry. This sample is part of a study of monozygotic twins with inflammatory bowel disease. TCRdb derives one entry per CDR3 protein from the 5' RACE reads, leaving out DNA. Its clone listing holds approximately 400,000 distinct CDR3 sequences. The CDR3 has 16 amino acids. CDR1 is SGHNT and CDR2 is YYREEE in the germline V gene (reference sequence). The sequenced sample was blood. This chain joins TRBV5-4 and TRBJ2-1; TCRdb outputs TRBD2, but without DNA this stays unchecked. The sequence came from a human donor with ulcerative colitis or Crohn's disease, or a healthy co-twin of an affected twin (not recorded which). The CDR3: CASSLGTSGRTNEQFF.